Each of the 11 T cell receptor beta chains below was sequenced from the same sample in a study of circulating and synovial CD4+ cells in juvenile arthritis. TCRdb's copy holds only in-frame clones and misses some; the assay was immunoSEQ multiplex PCR. The data hold approximately 35,000 clones, with about 95% observed a single time. Input material: CD4+ T cells from blood. Receptors originate from a human donor with juvenile idiopathic arthritis.

The V and J genes are TRBV10-3 and TRBJ2-3; a weak D match, TRBD1 (5 bases). The V gene lost 6 bases and the J gene lost 4 bases, with 11 bases spanning the gap. The CDR3 consists of 13 residues. CDR1 ENHRY and CDR2 SYGVKD come from the germline V gene. The CDR3 region has the DNA TGTGCCATCAGAAGCAGGGATCCAGATACGCAGTATTTT. Its translation is CAIRSRDPDTQYF.

J is TRBJ1-5 and V is TRBV4-1; unclear D gene. The CDR3 contains 14 residues. V was pared by 0 bases and J by 4 bases, with 7 bases between. CDR1 is MGHRA and CDR2 is YSYEKL in the germline V gene. Here the CDR3 DNA reads TGCGCCAGCAGCCAAGATGGCGGAAATCAGCCCCAGCATTTT. This sequence encodes CASSQDGGNQPQHF.

The gene calls are TRBV27 and TRBJ2-7; 11 bases agree with TRBD2. Germline V gives CDR1 MNHEY, CDR2 SMNVEV (reference sequence). CDR3 length: 15 amino acids. V shed 7 bases, J shed 5 bases, and the junction held 10 bases outside the gene matches. The CDR3 is CASTPLTSGKNEQYF. The CDR3 nucleotides are TGTGCCAGCACCCCCTTGACTAGCGGGAAAAACGAGCAGTACTTC.

The chain is built from TRBV7-2 and TRBJ1-1; TRBD1 agrees at 7 bases. The CDR3 has 15 amino acids. Germline assignment: CDR1 SGHTA and CDR2 FQGNSA. V was clipped by 1 base and J by 1 base; unmatched bases: 3. CDR3 residues: CASSLVSGGNTEAFF. CDR3 coding DNA: TGTGCCAGCAGCTTAGTCTCAGGGGGGAACACTGAAGCTTTCTTT.

This sequence joins TRBV18 and TRBJ1-2; D not certain. Germline V gene lookup returns CDR1 KGHSH and CDR2 LQKENI. This CDR3 is 13 amino acids long. The V end lost 1 base, the J end lost 8 bases, and 11 bases lay between the germline ends. This CDR3 reads CASSPLTETGYTF. In nucleotides, the CDR3 is TGTGCCAGCTCACCACTAACAGAAACCGGCTACACCTTC.

CDR3: CATRTRIGANVLTF. CDR3 nucleotide sequence: TGTGCCACTCGAACGAGGATTGGGGCCAACGTCCTGACTTTC. This chain uses TRBV6-5 with TRBJ2-6, with D unresolved. V lost 10 bases, J lost 3 bases, and 13 bases lay in between. Germline V gene data show CDR1 as MNHEY and CDR2 as SVGAGI. This CDR3 has 14 residues.

In the case of this clone: The junction departs from germline at one end; a sequencing error may be responsible. The sample contains more than one DNA sequence encoding this CDR3. The chain joins TRBV28 to TRBJ1-5; D is ambiguous. Germline lookup yields CDR1 MDHEN and CDR2 SYDVKM. This CDR3 contains 12 residues. Here the CDR3 reads CASSLSWSAQHF. The CDR3 DNA follows: TGCGCCAGCAGTTTATCTTGGTCGGCCCAGCATTTT.

V and J are TRBV7-9 and TRBJ2-6; possibly TRBD2 for D (7 bases). Deletions cut 5 bases from V and 4 bases from J, with 18 bases between. This CDR3 has 17 residues. Looked up from germline, CDR1 is SEHNR and CDR2 is FQNEAQ (reference sequence). CDR3 coding DNA: TGTGCCAGCAGCATAGTAGGGGGGGCGCCGGGGGCCAACGTCCTGACTTTC. Translating it yields CASSIVGGAPGANVLTF.

This sequence joins TRBV28 and TRBJ2-7; D is uncertain. Trimming took 3 bases from V and 2 from J, leaving 17 bases between them. CDR1 is MDHEN and CDR2 is SYDVKM in the germline V gene. There are 16 residues in the CDR3. CDR3 region: CASSFRFSGPTYEQYF. The CDR3 DNA reads as TGTGCCAGCAGTTTCCGGTTCTCGGGTCCTACCTACGAGCAGTACTTC.

The rearrangement joins TRBV6-5 to TRBJ2-3; 10 bases map to TRBD2. Looked up from germline, CDR1 is MNHEY and CDR2 is SVGAGI. This CDR3 is built from 14 residues. Trimming removed 5 bases from V and 10 bases from J; junction bases left unmatched: 9. The CDR3 region is CASSPGVAGGAQYF. CDR3 DNA sequence: TGTGCCAGCAGTCCCGGGGTAGCGGGAGGTGCGCAGTATTTT.

V and J are TRBV7-7 and TRBJ2-2, with 7 bases lining up with TRBD2. There are 14 residues in the CDR3. Germline-derived CDR1 and CDR2 are SSHAT and FNYEAQ (reference sequence). With V trimmed by 5 bases and J by 5 bases, 5 bases remained unmatched. The CDR3 protein is CASSESSGTGELFF. Here the CDR3 DNA reads TGTGCCAGCAGCGAATCTAGCGGAACCGGGGAGCTGTTTTTT.